This TCR beta chain was sequenced during a study of blood T cell repertoires in COVID-19. About the research overall: Donors in the United States, Italy and Spain gave samples during acute or convalescent COVID-19. Sources were T cells, B-cell-depleted T cells, or PBMCs; the material itself was cDNA or gDNA.

The CDR3 is made up of 13 amino acids. Trimming removed 3 bases from V and 8 bases from J, with 13 bases in between. Per the germline V gene, CDR1 is WNHNN and CDR2 is SYGVQD (reference sequence). Original methodology: Estimation of nucleated cell counts relied on the amplification of reference gene primers. Generated by immunoSEQ multiplex PCR, the TCRdb table keeps only in-frame clones and is missing some. The V and J calls and the clone size are those of that table, but D and trimming were determined from the DNA. This table holds about 170,000 clones, around 81% found once. This clone was counted only a few times.

Sequenced: peripheral blood. The clonotype was recovered from a man aged 65 to 85 with active or convalescent COVID-19. V is TRBV10-1 and J is TRBJ1-2; no clear D gene. CDR3 nucleotides: TGCGCCAGCAGTGATTCGGGAGGGATCGGCTACACCTTC. Translation gives CASSDSGGIGYTF.